At least ten counts were recorded for the clone carrying this T cell receptor beta chain. The CDR3 covers 15 residues. CDR1 and CDR2 (germline): MRHNA, SNTAGT. V was clipped by 0 bases and J by 4 bases; unmatched bases: 1. The data were obtained in a study of blood T cell repertoires in COVID-19. Study-level information: Samples of COVID-19 (acute and convalescent) were obtained from the United States, Italy and Spain.

In the authors' methods: Nucleated cell counts were estimated from reference gene primer amplification. Assay: immunoSEQ multiplex PCR; the TCRdb copy retains only in-frame clones and omits some. Clonal size and the V and J genes are those of that table, whereas D and trimming came from the DNA. The data show about 260,000 clones, 75% to 90% seen once. This chain connects TRBV6-4 to TRBJ2-3; 10 bases agree with TRBD2. Sample: peripheral blood. The clonotype originates from a woman between 45 and 60 years old who had recovered from COVID-19. This CDR3 reads CASSDSSGGPDTQYF. DNA of the CDR3: TGTGCCAGCAGTGACTCTAGCGGGGGGCCAGATACGCAGTATTTT.